This T cell receptor (beta chain) was observed in a study of CD8+ T cells in alopecia areata (dated by TCRdb to the late 2010s). In the study overall: The treated patients took part in an open-label pilot trial in which moderate-to-severe alopecia areata was treated with oral tofacitinib at 5 to 10 mg twice daily. Tofacitinib was given for 6 to 18 months, followed by 6 months of follow-up off drug to assess delayed response and recurrence. High-throughput TCRbeta sequencing was used to examine T cell clonal expansion in alopecia areata in both the C3H/HeJ mouse model and human patients. Human TCRbeta sequencing covered scalp tissue and sorted CD4+ and CD8+ peripheral blood T cells from patchy and totalis/universalis alopecia areata patients and healthy controls. Biopsies were taken from tofacitinib-treated patients at baseline and at 4 and 24 weeks of treatment, and a later scalp biopsy was taken in several of the tofacitinib-treated patients. Scalp clonality was compared among normal scalp (n=4), patchy alopecia areata scalp (n=8), and alopecia totalis/universalis scalp (n=8). RNA came from the PAXgene miRNA kit for fixed scalp, the miRNeasy kit for PBMCs, and the RNeasy kit for mouse skin. TCRbeta CDR3 regions were amplified by immunoSEQ multiplex PCR using 35 Vbeta forward and 13 Jbeta reverse primers.

Paper-wide results and their limitations: Scalp TCR repertoire analysis is complicated because resident alphabeta T cells in normal human skin are also sequenced, whereas mouse skin is dominated by gammadelta T cells. Compared with normal scalp, lesional scalp had higher clonality and more expanded CD8+ clones, particularly in alopecia totalis/universalis, a pattern that suggests antigenic drive. Shared TCR sequences between patients were less evident than in mice, which may be partly attributable to HLA diversity in the patient population.

Taken with the paper, the label for time point translates to: baseline before oral tofacitinib. Lesional scalp punch biopsies and peripheral blood were collected from alopecia areata patients. After PBMCs were isolated by density centrifugation and stained for CD3, CD4 and CD8, a FACSAria was used to sort CD4+ and CD8+ T cells. The CDR3 goes from the cysteine to the phenylalanine over 15 residues. Kept here is only the CDR3 DNA, which spans 45 bases and is read in frame from base 1. V is pared back by 5 bases and J by 5 bases, with 18 bases lying between the germline termini. The germline V gene (reference sequence) sets CDR1 to MNHEY and CDR2 to SMNVEV. About this clone itself: The antigen it binds to is not known. No base-level quality is on record; no much larger clone is a single base apart.

Libraries were made using the immunoSEQ multiplex PCR assay. RNA was extracted from all samples and reverse transcribed into cDNA as template for TCR sequencing. First-strand cDNA was synthesized using SuperScript III with a 2:1 mix of oligo-dT and random hexamers. A synthetic immune receptor repertoire was used to measure amplification bias, and any remaining bias was corrected computationally. The authors' analysis ran thus. After raw reads were preprocessed to remove errors, the CDR3 was defined following IMGT conventions as running from the conserved cysteine to phenylalanine. Clonality was computed as 1 minus the Shannon entropy, with the entropy normalized by log2 of the number of productive unique TCRs. Whether scalp clones were CD4 or CD8 was inferred by matching scalp TCRbeta sequences against CD4 and CD8 repertoires sorted from blood. TCRdb stores this immuneACCESS table with in-frame sequences only. Part of the clones is absent; in the studies checked, under half of the shortfall reflects unresolved V genes, and no reason is known for the rest. V and J calls and clone size are those listed in that table; D and trimming were worked out from the DNA. This sample comprises roughly 250,000 clones, 65% to 70% of them detected only once. Roughly 1.2% of the sample is taken by the ten largest.

The sequence was obtained from a human donor with alopecia areata. Sample: CD4+ T cells sorted from blood, taken at week 0. The chain links TRBV27 with TRBJ2-5; confidence is insufficient to name the D gene. CDR3 sequence: CASSPGGPLGETQYF. The DNA sequence is TGTGCCAGCAGTCCAGGTGGGCCGCTCGGGGAGACCCAGTACTTC.